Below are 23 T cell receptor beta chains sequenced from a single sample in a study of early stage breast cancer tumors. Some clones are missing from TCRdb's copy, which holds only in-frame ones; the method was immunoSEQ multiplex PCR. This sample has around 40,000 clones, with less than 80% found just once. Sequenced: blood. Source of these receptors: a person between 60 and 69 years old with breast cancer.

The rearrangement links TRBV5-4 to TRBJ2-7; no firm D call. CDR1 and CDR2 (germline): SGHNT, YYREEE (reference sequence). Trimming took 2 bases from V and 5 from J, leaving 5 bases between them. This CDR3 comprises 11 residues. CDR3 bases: TGTGCCAGCAGCTTAGGTGACGAGCAGTACTTC. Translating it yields CASSLGDEQYF.

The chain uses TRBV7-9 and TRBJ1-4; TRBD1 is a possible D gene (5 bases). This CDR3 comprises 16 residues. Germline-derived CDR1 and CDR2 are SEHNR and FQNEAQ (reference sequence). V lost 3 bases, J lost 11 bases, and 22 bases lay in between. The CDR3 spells CASSFPPGREVRKLFF. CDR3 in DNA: TGTGCCAGCAGCTTCCCCCCGGGCAGGGAAGTGAGGAAACTGTTTTTT.

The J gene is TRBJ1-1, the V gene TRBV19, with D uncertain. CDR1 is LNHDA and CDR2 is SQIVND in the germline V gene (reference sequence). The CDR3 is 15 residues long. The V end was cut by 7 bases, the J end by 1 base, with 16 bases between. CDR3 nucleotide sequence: TGTGCCAGTACCCACCTGAAAGCCAGGAACACTGAAGCTTTCTTT. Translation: CASTHLKARNTEAFF.

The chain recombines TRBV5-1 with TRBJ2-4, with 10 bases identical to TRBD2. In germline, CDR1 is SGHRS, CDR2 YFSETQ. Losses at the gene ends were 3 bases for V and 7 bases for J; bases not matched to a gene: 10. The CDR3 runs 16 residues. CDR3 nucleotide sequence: TGCGCCAGCAGCTATACTTGGTCTAGCGGGAGCAACATTCAGTACTTC. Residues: CASSYTWSSGSNIQYF.

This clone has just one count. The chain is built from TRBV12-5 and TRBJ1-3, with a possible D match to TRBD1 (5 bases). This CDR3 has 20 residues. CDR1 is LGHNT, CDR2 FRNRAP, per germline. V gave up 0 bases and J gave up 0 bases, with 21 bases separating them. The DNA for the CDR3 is TGTGCTAGTGGTTTGGTAAGGAGGGGAGTGGGACCTTTCTCTGGAAACACCATATATTTT. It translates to CASGLVRRGVGPFSGNTIYF.

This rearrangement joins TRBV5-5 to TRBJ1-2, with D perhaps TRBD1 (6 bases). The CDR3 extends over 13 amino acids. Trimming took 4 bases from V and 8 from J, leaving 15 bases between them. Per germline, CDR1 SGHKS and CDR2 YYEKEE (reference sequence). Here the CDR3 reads CASSLGAVSGYTF. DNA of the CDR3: TGTGCCAGCAGCCTGGGGGCAGTCTCCGGCTACACCTTC.

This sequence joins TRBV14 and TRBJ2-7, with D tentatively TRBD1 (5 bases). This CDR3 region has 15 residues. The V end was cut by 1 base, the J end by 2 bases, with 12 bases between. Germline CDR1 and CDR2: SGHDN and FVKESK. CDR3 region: CASSQVQGEPYEQYF. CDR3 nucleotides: TGTGCCAGCAGCCAAGTTCAGGGCGAACCCTACGAGCAGTACTTC.

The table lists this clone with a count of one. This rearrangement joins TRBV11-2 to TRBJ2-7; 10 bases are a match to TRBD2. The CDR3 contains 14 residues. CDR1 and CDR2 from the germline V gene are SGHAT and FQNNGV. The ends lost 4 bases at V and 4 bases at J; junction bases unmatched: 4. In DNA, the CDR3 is TGTGCCAGCAGCTCCAGGACTAGCGGTTACGAGCAGTACTTC. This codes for CASSSRTSGYEQYF.

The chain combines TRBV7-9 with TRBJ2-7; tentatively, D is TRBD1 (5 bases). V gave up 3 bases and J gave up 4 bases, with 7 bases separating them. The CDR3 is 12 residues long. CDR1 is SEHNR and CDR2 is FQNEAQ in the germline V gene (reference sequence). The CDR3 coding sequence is TGTGCCAGCAGCTTGGACATGTACGAGCAGTACTTC. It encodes CASSLDMYEQYF. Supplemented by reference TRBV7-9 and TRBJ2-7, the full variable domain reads DTGVSQNPRHKITKRGQNVTFRCDPISEHNRLYWYRQTLGQGPEFLTYFQNEAQLEKSRLLSDRFSAERPKGSFSTLEIQRTEQGDSAMYLCASSLDMYEQYFGPGTRLTVT.

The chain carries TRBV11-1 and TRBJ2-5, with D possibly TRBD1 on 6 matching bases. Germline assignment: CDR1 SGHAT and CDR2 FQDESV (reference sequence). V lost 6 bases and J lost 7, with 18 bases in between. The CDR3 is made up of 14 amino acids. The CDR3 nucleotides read TGTGCCAGCAGTCCCTGGGGCGCCAGGGGGACCCAGTACTTC. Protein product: CASSPWGARGTQYF.

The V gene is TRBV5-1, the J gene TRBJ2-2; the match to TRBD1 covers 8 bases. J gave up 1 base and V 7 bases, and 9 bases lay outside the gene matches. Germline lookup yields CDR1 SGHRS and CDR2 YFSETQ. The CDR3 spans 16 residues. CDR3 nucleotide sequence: TGCGCCAGCCGTACTTCCAGGGGGCTGAACACCGGGGAGCTGTTTTTT. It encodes CASRTSRGLNTGELFF.

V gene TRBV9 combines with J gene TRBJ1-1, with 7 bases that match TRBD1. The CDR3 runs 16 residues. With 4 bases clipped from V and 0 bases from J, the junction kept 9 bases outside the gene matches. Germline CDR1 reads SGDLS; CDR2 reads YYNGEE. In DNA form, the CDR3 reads TGTGCCAGCAGCCCCCGGGACAGCCTCCTGAACACTGAAGCTTTCTTT. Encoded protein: CASSPRDSLLNTEAFF.

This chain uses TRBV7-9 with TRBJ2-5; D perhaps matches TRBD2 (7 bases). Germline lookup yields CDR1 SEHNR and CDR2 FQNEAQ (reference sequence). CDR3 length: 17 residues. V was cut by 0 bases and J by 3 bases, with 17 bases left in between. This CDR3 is CASSLAGGGRHKETQYF. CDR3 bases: TGTGCCAGCAGCTTAGCAGGGGGGGGCAGGCACAAAGAGACCCAGTACTTC. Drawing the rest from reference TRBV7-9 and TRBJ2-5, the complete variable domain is DTGVSQNPRHKITKRGQNVTFRCDPISEHNRLYWYRQTLGQGPEFLTYFQNEAQLEKSRLLSDRFSAERPKGSFSTLEIQRTEQGDSAMYLCASSLAGGGRHKETQYFGPGTRLLVL.

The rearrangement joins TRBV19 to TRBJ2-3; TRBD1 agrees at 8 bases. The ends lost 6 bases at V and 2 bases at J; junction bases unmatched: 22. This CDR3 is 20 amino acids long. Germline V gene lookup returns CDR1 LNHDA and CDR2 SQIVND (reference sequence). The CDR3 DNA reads TGTGCCAGTAGCGCGATAGATTGGGTTAACGCAGGGGGCGACACAGATACGCAGTATTTT. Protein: CASSAIDWVNAGGDTDTQYF.

CDR3 protein: CASSLDREINYGYTF. The CDR3 region has the DNA TGTGCCAGTAGTTTGGACAGGGAAATTAACTATGGCTACACCTTC. The rearrangement joins TRBV19 to TRBJ1-2; 8 bases agree with TRBD1. Germline CDR1 and CDR2: LNHDA and SQIVND (reference sequence). J was trimmed by 1 base and V by 5 bases; bases with no gene match: 6. The CDR3 loop spans 15 amino acids.

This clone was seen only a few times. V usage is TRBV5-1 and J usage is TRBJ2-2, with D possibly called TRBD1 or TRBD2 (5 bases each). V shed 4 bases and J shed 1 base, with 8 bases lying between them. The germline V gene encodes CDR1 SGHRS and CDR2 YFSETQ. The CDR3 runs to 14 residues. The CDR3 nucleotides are TGCGCCAGCAGCAAGGGACGGAACACCGGGGAGCTGTTTTTT. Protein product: CASSKGRNTGELFF.

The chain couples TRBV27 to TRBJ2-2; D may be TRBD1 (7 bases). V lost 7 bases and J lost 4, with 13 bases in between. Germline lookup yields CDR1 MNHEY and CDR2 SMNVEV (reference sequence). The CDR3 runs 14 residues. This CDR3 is CASTGGGGTGELFF. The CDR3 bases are TGTGCCAGCACTGGAGGGGGCGGCACCGGGGAGCTGTTTTTT.

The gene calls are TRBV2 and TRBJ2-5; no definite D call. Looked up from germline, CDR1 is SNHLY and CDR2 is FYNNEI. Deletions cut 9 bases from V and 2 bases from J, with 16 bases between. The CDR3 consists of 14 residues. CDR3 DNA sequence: TGTGCCAGTAAAGGTTGGCAAATACAAGAGACCCAGTACTTC. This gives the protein CASKGWQIQETQYF.

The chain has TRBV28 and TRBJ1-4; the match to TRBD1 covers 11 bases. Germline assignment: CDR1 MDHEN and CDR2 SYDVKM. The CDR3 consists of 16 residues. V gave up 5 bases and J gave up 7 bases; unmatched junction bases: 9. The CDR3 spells CASSAPPGTGGEKLFF. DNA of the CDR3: TGTGCCAGCAGTGCACCGCCCGGGACAGGGGGTGAAAAACTGTTTTTT.

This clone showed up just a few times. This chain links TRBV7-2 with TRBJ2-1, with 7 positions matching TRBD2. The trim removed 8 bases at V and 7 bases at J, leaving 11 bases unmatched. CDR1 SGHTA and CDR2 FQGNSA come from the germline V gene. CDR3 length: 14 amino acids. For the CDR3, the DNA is TGTGCCAGCGTCCGGGGACTATCAGGGAATGAGCAGTTCTTC. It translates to CASVRGLSGNEQFF. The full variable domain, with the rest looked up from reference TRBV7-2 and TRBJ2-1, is GAGVSQSPSNKVTEKGKDVELRCDPISGHTALYWYRQSLGQGLEFLIYFQGNSAPDKSGLPSDRFSAERTGGSVSTLTIQRTQQEDSAVYLCASVRGLSGNEQFFGPGTRLTVL.

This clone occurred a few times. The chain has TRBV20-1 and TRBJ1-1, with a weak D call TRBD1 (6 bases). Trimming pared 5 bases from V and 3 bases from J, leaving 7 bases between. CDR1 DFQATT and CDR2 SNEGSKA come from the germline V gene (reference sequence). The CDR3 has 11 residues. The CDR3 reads CSAQGHTEAFF. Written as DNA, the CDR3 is TGCAGTGCTCAGGGGCACACTGAAGCTTTCTTT.

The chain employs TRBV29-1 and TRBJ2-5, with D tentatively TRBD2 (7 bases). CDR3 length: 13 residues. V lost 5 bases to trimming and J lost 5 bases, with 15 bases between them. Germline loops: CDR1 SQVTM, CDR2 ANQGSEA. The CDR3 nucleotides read TGCAGCGTTCTGGGGGGGCCTGGGGAGACCCAGTACTTC. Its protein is CSVLGGPGETQYF.

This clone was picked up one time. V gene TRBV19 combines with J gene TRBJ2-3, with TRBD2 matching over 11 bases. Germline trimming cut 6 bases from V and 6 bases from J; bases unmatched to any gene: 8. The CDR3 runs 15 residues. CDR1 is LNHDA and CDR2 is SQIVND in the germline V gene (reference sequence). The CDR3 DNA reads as TGTGCCAGTAGAGTAGCGGGAGGGCCGAGGGATACGCAGTATTTT. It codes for CASRVAGGPRDTQYF.